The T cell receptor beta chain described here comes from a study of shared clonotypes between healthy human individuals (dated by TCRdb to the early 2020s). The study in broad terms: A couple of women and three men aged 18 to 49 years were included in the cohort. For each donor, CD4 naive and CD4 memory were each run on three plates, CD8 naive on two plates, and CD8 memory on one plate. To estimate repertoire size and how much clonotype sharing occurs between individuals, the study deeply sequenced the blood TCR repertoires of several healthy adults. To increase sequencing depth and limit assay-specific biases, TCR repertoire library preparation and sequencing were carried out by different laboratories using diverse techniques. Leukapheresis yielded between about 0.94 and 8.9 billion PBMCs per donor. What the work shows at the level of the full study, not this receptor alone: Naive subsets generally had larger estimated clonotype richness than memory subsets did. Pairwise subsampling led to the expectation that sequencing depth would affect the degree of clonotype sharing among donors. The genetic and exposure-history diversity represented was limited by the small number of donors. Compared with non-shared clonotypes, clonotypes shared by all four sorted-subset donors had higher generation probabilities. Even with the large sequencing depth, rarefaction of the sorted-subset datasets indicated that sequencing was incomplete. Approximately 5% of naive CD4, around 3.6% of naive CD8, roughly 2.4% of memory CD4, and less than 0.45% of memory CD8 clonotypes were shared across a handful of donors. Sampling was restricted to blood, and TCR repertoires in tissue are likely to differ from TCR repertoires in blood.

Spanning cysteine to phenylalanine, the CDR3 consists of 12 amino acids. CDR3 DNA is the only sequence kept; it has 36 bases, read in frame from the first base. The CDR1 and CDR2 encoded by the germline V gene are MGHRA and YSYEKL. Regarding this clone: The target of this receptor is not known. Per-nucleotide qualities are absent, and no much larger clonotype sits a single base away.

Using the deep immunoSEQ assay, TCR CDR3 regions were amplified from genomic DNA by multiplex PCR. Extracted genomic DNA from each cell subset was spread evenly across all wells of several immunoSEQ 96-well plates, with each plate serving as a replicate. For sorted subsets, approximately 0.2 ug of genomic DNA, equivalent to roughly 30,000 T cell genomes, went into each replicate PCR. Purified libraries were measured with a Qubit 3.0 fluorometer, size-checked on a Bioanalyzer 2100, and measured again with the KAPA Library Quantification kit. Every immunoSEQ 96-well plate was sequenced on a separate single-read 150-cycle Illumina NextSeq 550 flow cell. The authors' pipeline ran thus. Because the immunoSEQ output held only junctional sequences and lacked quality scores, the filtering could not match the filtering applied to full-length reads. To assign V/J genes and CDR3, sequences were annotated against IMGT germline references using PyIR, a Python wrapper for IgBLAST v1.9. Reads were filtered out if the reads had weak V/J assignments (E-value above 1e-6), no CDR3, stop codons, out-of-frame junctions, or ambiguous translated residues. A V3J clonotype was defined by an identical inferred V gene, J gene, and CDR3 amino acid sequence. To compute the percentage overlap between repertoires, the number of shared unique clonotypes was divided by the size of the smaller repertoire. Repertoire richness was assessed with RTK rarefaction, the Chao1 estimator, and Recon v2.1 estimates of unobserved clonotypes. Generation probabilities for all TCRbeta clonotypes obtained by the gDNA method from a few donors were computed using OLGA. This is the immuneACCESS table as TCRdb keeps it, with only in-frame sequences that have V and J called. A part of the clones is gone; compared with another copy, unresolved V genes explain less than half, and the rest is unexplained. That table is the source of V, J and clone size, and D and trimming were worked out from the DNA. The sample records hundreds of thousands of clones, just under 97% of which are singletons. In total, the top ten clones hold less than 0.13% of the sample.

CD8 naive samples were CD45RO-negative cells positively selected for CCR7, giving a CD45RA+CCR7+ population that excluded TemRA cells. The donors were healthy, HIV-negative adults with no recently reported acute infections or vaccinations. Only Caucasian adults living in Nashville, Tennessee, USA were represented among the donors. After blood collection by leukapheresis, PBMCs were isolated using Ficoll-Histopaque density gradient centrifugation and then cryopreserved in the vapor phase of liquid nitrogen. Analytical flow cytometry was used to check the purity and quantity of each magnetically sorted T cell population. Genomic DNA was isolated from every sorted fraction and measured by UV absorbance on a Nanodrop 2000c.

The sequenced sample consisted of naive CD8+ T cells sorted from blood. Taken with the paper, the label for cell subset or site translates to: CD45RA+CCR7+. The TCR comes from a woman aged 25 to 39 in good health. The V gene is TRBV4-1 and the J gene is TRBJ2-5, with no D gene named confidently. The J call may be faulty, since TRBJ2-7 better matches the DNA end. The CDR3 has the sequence CASRSWENEQYF. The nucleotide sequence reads TGCGCCAGCAGGTCCTGGGAAAACGAGCAGTACTTC.